This T cell receptor (beta chain) was captured in a study of blood T cell repertoires in COVID-19. Study-wide background: PBMCs, B-cell-depleted T cells, or T cells provided the cDNA or gDNA that made up the material.

The length of the CDR3 is 19 residues. Germline CDR1 is LGHNA and CDR2 is YSLEER. With 0 bases clipped from V and 0 bases from J, the junction kept 9 bases outside the gene matches. As handled by the study authors: Amplification of reference gene primers was used by the study to estimate nucleated cell counts. Some clones are missing from TCRdb's copy, which holds only in-frame ones; the method was immunoSEQ multiplex PCR. The V and J calls and clone size come from that table; D and trimming were worked out from the DNA. The table lists 250,000 or so clones, over 70% of them singletons. The chain carries TRBV4-3 and TRBJ2-4; 9 bases align to TRBD2. The sequenced material came from peripheral blood. The sequence was collected from an elderly woman with acute or convalescent COVID-19. The CDR3 region is CASSQDPAGGSLAKNIQYF. CDR3 bases: TGCGCCAGCAGCCAAGATCCAGCGGGGGGCAGTCTAGCCAAAAACATTCAGTACTTC.